These 20 T cell receptor beta chains were all obtained from the same sample, sequenced in a study of CD8+ T cells in alopecia areata. Treatment described: oral pan-JAK inhibitor, 5-10 mg twice daily. It was cDNA, reverse transcribed from extracted RNA, that served as the sequencing template. Produced via immunoSEQ multiplex PCR; TCRdb's table is partial and in-frame only. The table lists 250,000 to 350,000 clones, roughly 63% of them singletons. The sequenced sample was CD4+ T cells sorted from blood, obtained around week 52, from a patient treated with tofacitinib. Receptor source: a human donor with alopecia areata.

The rearrangement links TRBV30 to TRBJ2-3; 15 bases fit TRBD2. Trimming cost V 2 bases and J 4 bases; bases outside gene matches: 4. CDR1 is GTSNPN and CDR2 is SVGIG in the germline V gene (reference sequence). This CDR3 is built from 16 residues. DNA of the CDR3: TGTGCCTGGAGTCCGGGACTAGCGGGGGGACCAGATACGCAGTATTTT. Translation: CAWSPGLAGGPDTQYF.

V is TRBV5-7 and J is TRBJ2-6, with 11 bases identical to TRBD1. TRBV5-7 carries the ORF label, with uncertain function. CDR3 length equals 17 residues. J was trimmed by 4 bases and V by 3 bases; bases with no gene match: 6. The CDR3 region has the DNA TGTGCCAGCAGCTCCGGACAGGGGGCGCCAGGGGCCAACGTCCTGACTTTC. Amino acid sequence: CASSSGQGAPGANVLTF.

This chain connects TRBV2 to TRBJ2-1; D is unclear. Germline V lookup: CDR1 SNHLY, CDR2 FYNNEI. Trimming took 2 bases from V and 5 from J, leaving 4 bases between them. The CDR3 runs to 12 residues. This CDR3 is CASSERDNEQFF. The CDR3 DNA reads TGTGCCAGCAGTGAACGGGACAATGAGCAGTTCTTC.

The sample holds a few counts of this clone. The CDR3 coding sequence is TGTGCCAGCAGCGTAGGCAACAGCATGAACACTGAAGCTTTCTTT. Translating gives CASSVGNSMNTEAFF. This chain joins TRBV9 and TRBJ1-1; no clear D. Germline CDR1 SGDLS, CDR2 YYNGEE. CDR3 length: 15 residues. The ends were cut back, 0 bases at V and 0 bases at J, with 9 bases in the middle. Based on the CDR3 plus reference TRBV9 and TRBJ1-1, the full variable domain is DSGVTQTPKHLITATGQRVTLRCSPRSGDLSVYWYQQSLDQGLQFLIQYYNGEERAKGNILERFSAQQFPDLHSELNLSSLELGDSALYFCASSVGNSMNTEAFFGQGTRLTVV.

J is TRBJ2-3 and V is TRBV4-1; no clear D. Trimming took off 5 bases at V and 4 bases at J, with 16 bases between the two ends. The CDR3 is 15 residues long. Germline values: CDR1 MGHRA, CDR2 YSYEKL. The CDR3 region is CASSARRASPDTQYF. The CDR3 nucleotides are TGCGCCAGCAGCGCACGTCGGGCGAGCCCAGATACGCAGTATTTT.

The chain uses TRBV27 and TRBJ1-2; 8 bases are a match to TRBD1. The ends lost 6 bases at V and 4 bases at J; junction bases unmatched: 7. Germline V gene sequence: CDR1 MNHEY, CDR2 SMNVEV (reference sequence). There are 14 residues in the CDR3. CDR3 sequence (DNA): TGTGCCAGCAGCACAGGCACAGGGGGCTATGGCTACACCTTC. It specifies CASSTGTGGYGYTF.

The J gene is TRBJ2-2, the V gene TRBV29-1; 7 positions match TRBD2. Germline loops: CDR1 SQVTM, CDR2 ANQGSEA. The J segment lost 4 bases and the V segment lost 1 base, leaving 6 bases of the junction unmatched. The CDR3 runs to 15 residues. Here the CDR3 DNA reads TGCAGCGTTGAAGGGCCGGGGGGTACCACCGGGGAGCTGTTTTTT. As protein: CSVEGPGGTTGELFF.

V is TRBV9 and J is TRBJ2-2; D gene unclear. This CDR3 contains 15 residues. CDR1 is SGDLS and CDR2 is YYNGEE in the germline V gene. V was cut by 0 bases and J by 3 bases, with 9 bases left in between. Here the CDR3 reads CASSVGPVYTGELFF. The CDR3 DNA reads TGTGCCAGCAGCGTAGGTCCAGTTTACACCGGGGAGCTGTTTTTT.

The rearrangement uses TRBV30 and TRBJ1-6; D unclear. Germline V gene data show CDR1 as GTSNPN and CDR2 as SVGIG (reference sequence). This CDR3 has 16 residues. Between the trimmed V and J ends, which lost 5 bases and 0 bases, there was a span of 14 bases. This chain's CDR3 is CAWSGDDRSYNSPLHF. As DNA, the CDR3 is TGTGCCTGGTCAGGAGATGATCGCTCCTATAATTCACCCCTCCACTTT. Supplemented by reference TRBV30 and TRBJ1-6, the full variable domain reads SQTIHQWPATLVQPVGSPLSLECTVEGTSNPNLYWYRQAAGRGLQLLFYSVGIGQISSEVPQNLSASRPQDRQFILSSKKLLLSDSGFYLCAWSGDDRSYNSPLHFGNGTRLTVT.

This clone was seen only once. CDR3 sequence reads: CSVVWLSGNTIYF. The CDR3 nucleotides are TGCAGCGTTGTCTGGCTCTCTGGAAACACCATATATTTT. The chain couples TRBV29-1 to TRBJ1-3, with D unresolved. V lost 4 bases to trimming and J lost 0 bases, with 7 bases between them. The V gene's germline CDR1 is SQVTM and CDR2 ANQGSEA. The CDR3 sequence is 13 residues long.

This chain uses TRBV7-8 with TRBJ2-5, with D perhaps TRBD2 (5 bases). Deletions cut 6 bases from V and 5 bases from J, with 19 bases between. This CDR3 has 15 residues. Germline V gives CDR1 SGHVS, CDR2 FQNEAQ. The CDR3 coding sequence is TGTGCCAGCAGATCGCTCATGCCCTCGGGGGAGACCCAGTACTTC. It yields the protein CASRSLMPSGETQYF.

This clone has ten or more counts. The V call is TRBV9, the J call TRBJ1-1; 7 bases fit TRBD1. After removal of 0 bases from V and 3 bases from J, the junction contained 8 bases not matched to a gene. Germline V gene lookup returns CDR1 SGDLS and CDR2 YYNGEE. This CDR3 has 16 amino acids. The CDR3 DNA sequence: TGTGCCAGCAGCGTAGGACAGGGAGCTTGGGACACTGAAGCTTTCTTT. It codes for CASSVGQGAWDTEAFF. The variable domain in full, with the rest retrieved from reference TRBV9 and TRBJ1-1, is DSGVTQTPKHLITATGQRVTLRCSPRSGDLSVYWYQQSLDQGLQFLIQYYNGEERAKGNILERFSAQQFPDLHSELNLSSLELGDSALYFCASSVGQGAWDTEAFFGQGTRLTVV.

The gene calls are TRBV2 and TRBJ1-1; D remains unclear. The ends were cut back, 4 bases at V and 8 bases at J, with 14 bases in the middle. Germline V CDR1 and CDR2: SNHLY, FYNNEI. The CDR3 length is 13 residues. In nucleotides, the CDR3 is TGTGCCAGCAGTGTAATTAGGGCCGGGGAAGCTTTCTTT. This sequence encodes CASSVIRAGEAFF.

The chain joins TRBV30 to TRBJ1-2, with 10 bases aligning to TRBD1. Germline-derived CDR1 and CDR2 are GTSNPN and SVGIG (reference sequence). The CDR3 is 14 residues long. The junction had 9 bases not matched to a gene; V was cut back by 5 bases and J by 6 bases. The CDR3 here is CAWVKIGTGDGYTF. For the CDR3, the DNA is TGTGCCTGGGTCAAAATTGGGACAGGGGATGGCTACACCTTC. The full variable domain, completed using reference TRBV30 and TRBJ1-2, is SQTIHQWPATLVQPVGSPLSLECTVEGTSNPNLYWYRQAAGRGLQLLFYSVGIGQISSEVPQNLSASRPQDRQFILSSKKLLLSDSGFYLCAWVKIGTGDGYTFGSGTRLTVV.

The chain recombines TRBV9 with TRBJ2-3; 10 nucleotides align to TRBD2. The germline V gene encodes CDR1 SGDLS and CDR2 YYNGEE. The junction had 9 bases not matched to a gene; V was cut back by 4 bases and J by 4 bases. This CDR3 is built from 16 residues. CDR3 DNA sequence: TGTGCCAGCAGCTTACTGAGCGGGGGGGCCCCAGATACGCAGTATTTT. This encodes CASSLLSGGAPDTQYF.

This clone was picked up one time. The chain joins TRBV6-1 to TRBJ2-5; D is ambiguous. The CDR3 has 9 residues. Germline V gene data show CDR1 as MNHNS and CDR2 as SASEGT. Trimming removed 6 bases at V and 7 bases at J, with 3 bases between. The CDR3 region has the DNA TGTGCCAGCAGCACGACCCAGTACTTC. Protein: CASSTTQYF.

The chain joins TRBV5-4 to TRBJ1-6; D gene unclear. Germline V gene data show CDR1 as SGHNT and CDR2 as YYREEE (reference sequence). This CDR3 contains 15 residues. The germline V and J ends were trimmed by 3 bases and 9 bases, with 16 bases remaining between them. The CDR3 DNA is TGTGCCAGCAGCTACGACTCTCAAAGGGCTTCACCCCTCCACTTT. This encodes CASSYDSQRASPLHF.

The chain combines TRBV11-3 with TRBJ2-2; 8 nucleotides agree with TRBD1. Germline lookup yields CDR1 SGHNT and CDR2 YENEEA. Trimming cost V 5 bases and J 0 bases; bases outside gene matches: 11. The CDR3 has 18 amino acids. CDR3 nucleotide sequence: TGTGCCAGCAGCCCGGGACAGGCAGATACTCCGAACACCGGGGAGCTGTTTTTT. Its protein product is CASSPGQADTPNTGELFF. The variable domain in full, with the rest retrieved from reference TRBV11-3 and TRBJ2-2, is EAGVVQSPRYKIIEKKQPVAFWCNPISGHNTLYWYLQNLGQGPELLIRYENEEAVDDSQLPKDRFSAERLKGVDSTLKIQPAELGDSAVYLCASSPGQADTPNTGELFFGEGSRLTVL.

This chain connects TRBV2 to TRBJ1-5; no clear D gene. This CDR3 region has 14 residues. Trimming took 4 bases from V and 3 from J, leaving 10 bases between them. CDR1 and CDR2 (germline): SNHLY, FYNNEI. The CDR3 region is CASSGRQVNQPQHF. The CDR3 DNA is TGTGCCAGCAGTGGGAGGCAGGTCAATCAGCCCCAGCATTTT. The whole variable domain, remainder taken from reference TRBV2 and TRBJ1-5, is EPEVTQTPSHQVTQMGQEVILRCVPISNHLYFYWYRQILGQKVEFLVSFYNNEISEKSEIFDDQFSVERPDGSNFTLKIRSTKLEDSAMYFCASSGRQVNQPQHFGDGTRLSIL.

V and J are TRBV11-2 and TRBJ2-7; no clear D. The germline V gene encodes CDR1 SGHAT and CDR2 FQNNGV. The CDR3 contains 14 residues. The ends were cut back, 4 bases at V and 6 bases at J, with 16 bases in the middle. The CDR3 loop is CASSSTVHHVEQYF. The DNA for the CDR3 is TGTGCCAGCAGCTCTACGGTCCACCACGTCGAGCAGTACTTC.